A single sample gave rise to the 6 T cell receptor beta chains below, sequenced in a study of T cells after yellow fever vaccination. TCRdb passed the 5' RACE reads through MiXCR, listing each CDR3 protein once. The sample includes more than 90,000 distinct CDR3 sequences, approximately 8.4% of them seen just once. The material was CD8+ T cells sorted from PBMCs, obtained 45 days after the yellow fever booster vaccination. These receptors were taken from a man between 25 and 39 years old who received the YFV17D yellow fever vaccine.

This clonotype has ten or more counts. The chain has TRBV5-1 and TRBJ1-5, with 9 bases that match TRBD1. Per germline, CDR1 SGHRS and CDR2 YFSETQ. V lost 4 bases and J lost 1; bases outside the gene matches: 6. The CDR3 is made up of 16 amino acids. The CDR3 loop is CASSEGQGGSNQPQHF. The CDR3 nucleotides read TGCGCCAGCAGCGAGGGACAGGGAGGAAGCAATCAGCCCCAGCATTTT.

This chain connects TRBV5-4 to TRBJ2-3; TRBD1 might be the D (5 bases). Per the germline V gene, CDR1 is SGHNT and CDR2 is YYREEE (reference sequence). The CDR3 totals 15 residues. V was cut by 0 bases and J by 5 bases, with 13 bases left in between. The CDR3 loop reads CASSLEGLGVDTQYF. CDR3 DNA: TGTGCCAGCAGCTTGGAGGGGCTAGGAGTAGATACGCAGTATTTT.

This clonotype was observed many times. V and J are TRBV9 and TRBJ2-7, with D perhaps matching TRBD2 (5 bases). The germline V gene has CDR1 SGDLS and CDR2 YYNGEE. V shed 0 bases and J shed 3 bases, with 10 bases lying between them. The length of the CDR3 is 14 residues. The CDR3 DNA follows: TGTGCCAGCAGCGTAGAGGAGGTAGGCTACGAGCAGTACTTC. This gives the protein CASSVEEVGYEQYF.

Remarks on this clonotype: One base away lies a much larger clone, so this may be a sequencing read error. The gene calls are TRBV12-3 or TRBV12-4 and TRBJ2-1; D not resolved. CDR3 length: 14 amino acids. Trimming stripped 7 bases from V and 4 bases from J, with 14 bases between. CDR3 nucleotide sequence: TGTGCCAGCACCTACGCGGAACCATACAATGAGCAGTTCTTC. Translation gives CASTYAEPYNEQFF.

At least ten counts were recorded for this clonotype. J is TRBJ2-1 and V is TRBV3-1; 11 bases agree with TRBD2. Germline V gene sequence: CDR1 LGHDT, CDR2 YNNKEL (reference sequence). CDR3 length equals 16 residues. The V and J ends lost 0 bases and 8 bases, in that order; junction bases with no gene match: 6. DNA of the CDR3: TGTGCCAGCAGCCAAGACGAGACTAGCGGGAAGGATGAGCAGTTCTTC. Translated, it gives CASSQDETSGKDEQFF.

This clonotype was counted many times. This rearrangement joins TRBV12-3 or TRBV12-4 to TRBJ2-1, with TRBD1 as a possible D gene (6 bases). This CDR3 spans 14 amino acids. The V gene lost 3 bases and the J gene lost 7 bases, with 13 bases spanning the gap. Here the CDR3 reads CASSFPTQGNEQFF. The CDR3 region has the DNA TGTGCCAGCAGTTTCCCCACCCAGGGGAATGAGCAGTTCTTC.